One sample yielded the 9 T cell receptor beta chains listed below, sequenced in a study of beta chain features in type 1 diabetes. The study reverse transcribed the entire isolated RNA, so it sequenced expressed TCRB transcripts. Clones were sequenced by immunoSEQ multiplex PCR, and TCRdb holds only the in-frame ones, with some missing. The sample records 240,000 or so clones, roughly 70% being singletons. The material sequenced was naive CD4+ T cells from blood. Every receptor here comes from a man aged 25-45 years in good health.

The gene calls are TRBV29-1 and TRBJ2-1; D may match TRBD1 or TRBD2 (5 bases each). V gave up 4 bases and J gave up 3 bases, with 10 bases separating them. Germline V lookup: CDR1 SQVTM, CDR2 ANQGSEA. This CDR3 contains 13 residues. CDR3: CSVVSGGYNEQFF. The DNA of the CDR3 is TGCAGCGTTGTCAGTGGGGGCTACAATGAGCAGTTCTTC.

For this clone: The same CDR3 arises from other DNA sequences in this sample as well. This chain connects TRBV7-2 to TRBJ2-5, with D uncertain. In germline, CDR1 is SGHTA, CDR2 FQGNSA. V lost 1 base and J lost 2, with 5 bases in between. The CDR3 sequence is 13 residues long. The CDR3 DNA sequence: TGTGCCAGCAGCTTAGGCGCACAAGAGACCCAGTACTTC. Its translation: CASSLGAQETQYF.

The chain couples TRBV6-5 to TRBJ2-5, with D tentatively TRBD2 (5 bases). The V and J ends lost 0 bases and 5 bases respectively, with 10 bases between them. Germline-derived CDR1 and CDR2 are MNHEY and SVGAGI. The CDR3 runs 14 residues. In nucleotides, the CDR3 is TGTGCCAGCAGTTACTCTCTGGGCGGGGAGACCCAGTACTTC. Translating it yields CASSYSLGGETQYF.

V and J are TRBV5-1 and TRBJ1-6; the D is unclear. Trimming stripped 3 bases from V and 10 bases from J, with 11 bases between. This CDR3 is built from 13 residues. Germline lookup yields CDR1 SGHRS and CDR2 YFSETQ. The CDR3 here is CASSSAGSSPLHF. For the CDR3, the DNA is TGCGCCAGCAGCTCGGCGGGGTCGTCACCCCTCCACTTT.

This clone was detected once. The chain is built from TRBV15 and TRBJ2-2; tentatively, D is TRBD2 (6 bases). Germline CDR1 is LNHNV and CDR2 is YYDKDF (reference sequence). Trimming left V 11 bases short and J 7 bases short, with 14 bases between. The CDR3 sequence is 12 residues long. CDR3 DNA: TGTGCCTCCTCGGGACTCGGCGGGGAGCTGTTTTTT. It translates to CASSGLGGELFF.

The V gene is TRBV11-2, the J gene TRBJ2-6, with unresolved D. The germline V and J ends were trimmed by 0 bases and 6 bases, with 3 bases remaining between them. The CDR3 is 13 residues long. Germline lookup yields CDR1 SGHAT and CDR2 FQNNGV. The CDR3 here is CASSLDSANVLTF. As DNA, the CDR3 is TGTGCCAGCAGCTTAGATTCGGCCAACGTCCTGACTTTC.

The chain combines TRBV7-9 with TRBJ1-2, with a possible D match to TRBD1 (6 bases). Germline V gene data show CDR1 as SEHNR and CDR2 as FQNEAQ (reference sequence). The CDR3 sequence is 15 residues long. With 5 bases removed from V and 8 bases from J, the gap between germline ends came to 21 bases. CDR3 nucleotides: TGTGCCAGCAGCCTACAACGGGGGCCCCGATCGGGCTACACCTTC. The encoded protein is CASSLQRGPRSGYTF.

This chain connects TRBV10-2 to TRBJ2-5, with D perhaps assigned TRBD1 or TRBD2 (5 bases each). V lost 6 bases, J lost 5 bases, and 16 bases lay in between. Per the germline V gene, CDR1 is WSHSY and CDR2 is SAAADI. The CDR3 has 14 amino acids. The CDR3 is CASRRGEGIETQYF. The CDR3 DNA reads TGCGCCAGCAGACGCGGAGAGGGGATCGAGACCCAGTACTTC.

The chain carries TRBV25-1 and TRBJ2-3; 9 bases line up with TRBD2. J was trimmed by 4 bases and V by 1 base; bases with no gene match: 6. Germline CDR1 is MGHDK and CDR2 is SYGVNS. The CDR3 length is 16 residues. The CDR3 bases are TGTGCCAGCAGTGAATTCGAACTAGCGGGCGCAGATACGCAGTATTTT. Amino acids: CASSEFELAGADTQYF.